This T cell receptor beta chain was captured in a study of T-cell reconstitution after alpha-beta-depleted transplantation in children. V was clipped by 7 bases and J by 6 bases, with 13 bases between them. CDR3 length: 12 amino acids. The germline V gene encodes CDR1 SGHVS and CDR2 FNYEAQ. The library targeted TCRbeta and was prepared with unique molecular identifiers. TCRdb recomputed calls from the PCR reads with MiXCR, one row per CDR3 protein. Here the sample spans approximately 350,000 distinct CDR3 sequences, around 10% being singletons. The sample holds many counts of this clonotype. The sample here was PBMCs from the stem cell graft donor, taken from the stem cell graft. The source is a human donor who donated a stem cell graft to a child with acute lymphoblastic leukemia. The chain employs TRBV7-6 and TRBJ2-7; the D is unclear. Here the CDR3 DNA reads TGTGCCAGCACCTCCTCATTGGTCGAGCAGTACTTC. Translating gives CASTSSLVEQYF.